This passage covers 27 T cell receptor beta chains from one sample sequenced in a study of blood T cell repertoires in COVID-19. Data came from immunoSEQ multiplex PCR; TCRdb stores just in-frame clones and leaves some out. The sample comprises about 320,000 clones, roughly nine tenths of which are singletons, and 3.9% rests with the top ten. The sequencing input was PBMCs or T cells enriched from blood (not recorded which). The receptors shown here come from a woman in her 30s who had been exposed to COVID-19.

In its sample, this clone was seen once. This chain connects TRBV19 to TRBJ1-3, with a weak D call TRBD1 (6 bases). Germline V gives CDR1 LNHDA, CDR2 SQIVND (reference sequence). CDR3 length equals 15 residues. V lost 6 bases, J lost 4 bases, and 16 bases lay in between. CDR3 sequence reads: CASRTGRAAGNTIYF. CDR3 DNA sequence: TGTGCCAGTAGGACAGGTCGGGCGGCCGGAAACACCATATATTTT.

This sequence joins TRBV19 and TRBJ1-5; 11 bases map to TRBD1. The germline V gene encodes CDR1 LNHDA and CDR2 SQIVND (reference sequence). V dropped 5 bases and J dropped 7; count of bases not matched to a gene: 13. The CDR3 has 17 residues. CDR3 nucleotide sequence: TGTGCCAGTAGTGCCCGGGACAGGGGGTTTTCGGGGCAGCCCCAGCATTTT. It translates to CASSARDRGFSGQPQHF. The full variable domain, completed using reference TRBV19 and TRBJ1-5, is DGGITQSPKYLFRKEGQNVTLSCEQNLNHDAMYWYRQDPGQGLRLIYYSQIVNDFQKGDIAEGYSVSREKKESFPLTVTSAQKNPTAFYLCASSARDRGFSGQPQHFGDGTRLSIL.

In this sample, this clone turned up once. The sample contains more than one DNA sequence encoding this CDR3. This chain joins TRBV18 and TRBJ1-2, with 8 bases fitting TRBD1. Per germline, CDR1 KGHSH and CDR2 LQKENI. J gave up 5 bases and V 4 bases, and 3 bases lay outside the gene matches. The CDR3 runs to 13 residues. DNA of the CDR3: TGTGCCAGCTCACTAGACAGGGGTTATGGCTACACCTTC. This sequence encodes CASSLDRGYGYTF.

The rearrangement uses TRBV4-3 and TRBJ1-1; tentatively, D is TRBD1 (6 bases). The CDR3 has 18 amino acids. Germline loops: CDR1 LGHNA, CDR2 YSLEER. The V end lost 0 bases, the J end lost 1 base, and 18 bases lay between the germline ends. As DNA, the CDR3 is TGCGCCAGCAGCCAAGATAAGGGCCGCGGGGGGCCGAACACTGAAGCTTTCTTT. Protein: CASSQDKGRGGPNTEAFF.

This clone was detected ten times or more. The chain combines TRBV19 with TRBJ1-1; D is uncertain. The CDR3 contains 14 residues. V lost 5 bases to trimming and J lost 3 bases, with 13 bases between them. Germline CDR1 is LNHDA and CDR2 is SQIVND (reference sequence). The CDR3 sequence is CASSLAQRDTEAFF. CDR3 in DNA: TGTGCCAGTAGTCTGGCACAGAGGGACACTGAAGCTTTCTTT.

V gene TRBV4-2 combines with J gene TRBJ2-2; tentative D call: TRBD1 (6 bases). The V end was cut by 3 bases, the J end by 0 bases, with 8 bases between. Per germline, CDR1 LGHNA and CDR2 YNFKEQ. The CDR3 loop spans 15 amino acids. The CDR3 nucleotides read TGTGCCAGCAGCCACAGGGGTACGAACACCGGGGAGCTGTTTTTT. Amino acids: CASSHRGTNTGELFF.

This chain uses TRBV27 with TRBJ2-7; unclear D gene. Germline CDR1 reads MNHEY; CDR2 reads SMNVEV (reference sequence). CDR3 size: 13 residues. V lost 3 bases to trimming and J lost 0 bases, with 6 bases between them. As DNA, the CDR3 is TGTGCCAGCAGTTTGAGGAACTCCTACGAGCAGTACTTC. Residues: CASSLRNSYEQYF.

This chain connects TRBV19 to TRBJ1-5; D remains ambiguous. The CDR3 runs 13 residues. Trimming left V 11 bases short and J 7 bases short, with 18 bases between. Per the germline V gene, CDR1 is LNHDA and CDR2 is SQIVND (reference sequence). CDR3 sequence: CAAGGRTRQPQHF. Written as DNA, the CDR3 is TGTGCCGCGGGAGGGCGCACGAGACAGCCCCAGCATTTT. Variable domain in full (rest from reference TRBV19 and TRBJ1-5): DGGITQSPKYLFRKEGQNVTLSCEQNLNHDAMYWYRQDPGQGLRLIYYSQIVNDFQKGDIAEGYSVSREKKESFPLTVTSAQKNPTAFYLCAAGGRTRQPQHFGDGTRLSIL.

The V gene is TRBV3-1 (or the pseudogene TRBV3-2), the J gene TRBJ1-2; D not certain. V gave up 5 bases and J gave up 3 bases, with 16 bases separating them. The CDR3 spans 15 residues. Germline assignment: CDR1 LGHDT and CDR2 YNNKEL (reference sequence). CDR3 sequence (DNA): TGTGCCAGCAGCACCCGAAATGAACAGTACTATGGCTACACCTTC. It translates to CASSTRNEQYYGYTF.

This sequence joins TRBV18 and TRBJ1-2; D possibly corresponds to TRBD1 (6 bases). Per the germline V gene, CDR1 is KGHSH and CDR2 is LQKENI. V lost 4 bases and J lost 2, with 11 bases in between. The CDR3 has 14 amino acids. As DNA, the CDR3 is TGTGCCAGCTCACGGTCGCAGGGGAACTATGGCTACACCTTC. The encoded protein is CASSRSQGNYGYTF. The whole variable domain, filled in from reference TRBV18 and TRBJ1-2, reads NAGVMQNPRHLVRRRGQEARLRCSPMKGHSHVYWYRQLPEEGLKFMVYLQKENIIDESGMPKERFSAEFPKEGPSILRIQQVVRGDSAAYFCASSRSQGNYGYTFGSGTRLTVV.

The rearrangement links TRBV11-2 to TRBJ2-2, with 8 bases matching TRBD2. The CDR3 is 13 residues long. J lost 6 bases, V lost 6 bases, and 3 bases had no gene match. CDR1 and CDR2 (germline): SGHAT, FQNNGV. CDR3 residues: CASRVAGSGELFF. DNA of the CDR3: TGTGCCAGCAGGGTAGCGGGGTCCGGGGAGCTGTTTTTT.

The J gene is TRBJ1-1, the V gene TRBV10-3; D possibly corresponds to TRBD1 (6 bases). CDR3 length: 13 residues. From germline, CDR1 is ENHRY and CDR2 SYGVKD. Trimming removed 8 bases from V and 7 bases from J, with 17 bases in between. As DNA, the CDR3 is TGTGCCATCGTGGGGGGGGCGCGGAGTGAAGCTTTCTTT. Its translation is CAIVGGARSEAFF.

The rearrangement uses TRBV5-1 and TRBJ1-1, with D possibly TRBD1 on 5 matching bases. The CDR3 runs 19 residues. Germline V gene lookup returns CDR1 SGHRS and CDR2 YFSETQ. Trimming took off 3 bases at V and 1 base at J, with 25 bases between the two ends. CDR3 bases: TGCGCCAGCAGCTCCAGGGTCGGTTTAATTGGTAGTAGGAACACTGAAGCTTTCTTT. Its protein is CASSSRVGLIGSRNTEAFF.

The chain joins TRBV7-2 to TRBJ2-1; unclear D gene. The CDR3 runs to 17 residues. Trimming took 5 bases from V and 0 from J, leaving 17 bases between them. Germline-derived CDR1 and CDR2 are SGHTA and FQGNSA. The CDR3 bases are TGTGCCAGCAGCCTGAGATCGGCGGCCAACTCCTACAATGAGCAGTTCTTC. This gives the protein CASSLRSAANSYNEQFF.

On this clone: This sample also contains other DNA sequences that code for the same CDR3. This rearrangement joins TRBV19 to TRBJ1-2, with TRBD1 matching over 7 bases. CDR3 size: 13 residues. Looked up from germline, CDR1 is LNHDA and CDR2 is SQIVND (reference sequence). V lost 6 bases, J lost 4 bases, and 5 bases stayed unmatched. CDR3 in DNA: TGTGCCAGTAGGGAGCAGGGGGTCTATGGCTACACCTTC. Its translation is CASREQGVYGYTF.

This clone was observed once. This chain connects TRBV6-1 to TRBJ1-1; TRBD1 might be the D (5 bases). V lost 3 bases and J lost 1, with 9 bases in between. CDR1 is MNHNS, CDR2 SASEGT, per germline. The CDR3 is 14 residues long. CDR3 region: CASSEQGTNTEAFF. CDR3 bases: TGTGCCAGCAGTGAGCAGGGTACGAACACTGAAGCTTTCTTT.

This clone was counted once. This sample includes further DNA sequences coding for the same CDR3. This sequence joins TRBV5-1 and TRBJ2-2; no clear D gene. CDR3 length: 14 residues. Looked up from germline, CDR1 is SGHRS and CDR2 is YFSETQ. V was trimmed by 0 bases and J by 1 base, leaving 4 bases between them. DNA of the CDR3: TGCGCCAGCAGCTTGGCCGTGAACACCGGGGAGCTGTTTTTT. Its translation: CASSLAVNTGELFF.

V and J are TRBV9 and TRBJ1-2; D is ambiguous. V was shortened by 0 bases and J by 1 base, with 7 bases between the two germline ends. CDR1 and CDR2 from the germline V gene are SGDLS and YYNGEE. The CDR3 loop spans 14 amino acids. CDR3 in amino acids: CASSVGRFNYGYTF. In nucleotides, the CDR3 is TGTGCCAGCAGCGTAGGGCGGTTTAACTATGGCTACACCTTC.

The V call is TRBV15, the J call TRBJ2-5; 9 bases fit TRBD2. The CDR3 covers 14 residues. Germline-derived CDR1 and CDR2 are LNHNV and YYDKDF (reference sequence). V was clipped by 7 bases and J by 1 base; unmatched bases: 4. This CDR3 reads CATKAGGPQETQYF. DNA for the CDR3: TGTGCCACCAAAGCGGGGGGACCCCAAGAGACCCAGTACTTC.

The V gene is TRBV7-8, the J gene TRBJ1-1, with 8 bases fitting TRBD1. J gave up 5 bases and V 4 bases, and 6 bases lay outside the gene matches. Germline CDR1 reads SGHVS; CDR2 reads FQNEAQ. This CDR3 has 14 residues. The CDR3 DNA follows: TGTGCCAGCAGCTACCAACAGGGGGGAACTGAAGCTTTCTTT. Amino acid sequence: CASSYQQGGTEAFF.

The rearrangement joins TRBV18 to TRBJ1-2, with TRBD1 identical over 8 bases. Germline V gives CDR1 KGHSH, CDR2 LQKENI. This CDR3 has 14 amino acids. With 5 bases clipped from V and 6 bases from J, the junction kept 8 bases outside the gene matches. CDR3 amino acids: CASSSLDRDHGYTF. CDR3 DNA sequence: TGTGCCAGCTCAAGCCTGGACAGGGACCATGGCTACACCTTC.

This rearrangement joins TRBV4-1 to TRBJ1-5; 8 bases are shared with TRBD1. Germline lookup yields CDR1 MGHRA and CDR2 YSYEKL. The CDR3 length is 16 residues. V dropped 4 bases and J dropped 0; count of bases not matched to a gene: 5. CDR3 in amino acids: CASSLRQGYSNQPQHF. The CDR3 bases are TGCGCCAGCAGCCTACGACAGGGGTATAGCAATCAGCCCCAGCATTTT.

This sequence joins TRBV9 and TRBJ2-3; 13 positions agree with TRBD2. This CDR3 region has 17 residues. The V gene end was trimmed by 4 bases and the J gene end by 3 bases; junction bases not matched to a gene: 8. Germline CDR1 reads SGDLS; CDR2 reads YYNGEE. The CDR3 DNA reads TGTGCCAGCAGCACGACTAGCGGGGGGTTGCGAACAGATACGCAGTATTTT. Its translation is CASSTTSGGLRTDTQYF.

This sequence joins TRBV5-4 and TRBJ2-7; possible D gene TRBD1, 6 bases. The CDR3 loop spans 15 amino acids. V was shortened by 0 bases and J by 1 base, with 11 bases between the two germline ends. Germline V CDR1 and CDR2: SGHNT, YYREEE (reference sequence). CDR3 residues: CASSLVQGLSYEQYF. The CDR3 DNA follows: TGTGCCAGCAGCTTGGTTCAGGGGTTATCCTACGAGCAGTACTTC.

The table lists this clone with a count of one. The rearrangement links TRBV4-2 to TRBJ2-2, with a weak D call TRBD1 (7 bases). CDR3 length: 15 residues. The V end was cut by 2 bases, the J end by 6 bases, with 13 bases between. Germline CDR1 and CDR2: LGHNA and YNFKEQ. CDR3 sequence: CASSQQGGASGELFF. The CDR3 DNA reads TGTGCCAGCAGCCAACAGGGGGGAGCGTCCGGGGAGCTGTTTTTT.

In its sample, this clone was seen a few times. This sequence joins TRBV16 and TRBJ2-7, with 10 bases matching TRBD1. In germline, CDR1 is KGHSY, CDR2 FQNENV. Losses at the gene ends were 4 bases for V and 1 base for J; bases not matched to a gene: 7. The CDR3 is made up of 16 amino acids. The CDR3 nucleotides are TGTGCCAGCAGCCGCCAAGGGGGACAGGGGTCCTACGAGCAGTACTTC. Its protein is CASSRQGGQGSYEQYF.

The rearrangement joins TRBV5-5 to TRBJ1-5, with D tentatively TRBD1 (5 bases). This CDR3 comprises 16 residues. The germline CDR1 and CDR2 sequences are SGHKS and YYEKEE (reference sequence). V was trimmed by 0 bases and J by 4 bases, leaving 14 bases between them. Written as DNA, the CDR3 is TGTGCCAGCAGCTTGGCCTATAAGGGGCCGAATCAGCCCCAGCATTTT. Its translation is CASSLAYKGPNQPQHF.